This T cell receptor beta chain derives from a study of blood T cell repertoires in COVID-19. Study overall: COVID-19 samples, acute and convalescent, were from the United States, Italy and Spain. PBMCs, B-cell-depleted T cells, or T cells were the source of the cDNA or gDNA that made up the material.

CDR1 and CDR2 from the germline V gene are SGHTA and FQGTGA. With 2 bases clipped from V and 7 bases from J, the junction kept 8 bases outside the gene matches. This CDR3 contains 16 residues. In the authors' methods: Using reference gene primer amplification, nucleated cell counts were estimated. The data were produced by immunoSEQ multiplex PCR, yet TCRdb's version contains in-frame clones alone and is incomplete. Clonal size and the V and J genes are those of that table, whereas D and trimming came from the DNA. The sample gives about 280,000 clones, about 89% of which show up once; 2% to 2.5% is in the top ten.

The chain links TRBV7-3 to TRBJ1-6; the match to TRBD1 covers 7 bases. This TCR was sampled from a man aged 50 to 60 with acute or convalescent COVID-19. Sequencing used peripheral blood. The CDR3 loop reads CASSLSGGQNNSPLHF. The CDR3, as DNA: TGTGCCAGCAGCTTATCTGGGGGACAGAACAATTCACCCCTCCACTTT.